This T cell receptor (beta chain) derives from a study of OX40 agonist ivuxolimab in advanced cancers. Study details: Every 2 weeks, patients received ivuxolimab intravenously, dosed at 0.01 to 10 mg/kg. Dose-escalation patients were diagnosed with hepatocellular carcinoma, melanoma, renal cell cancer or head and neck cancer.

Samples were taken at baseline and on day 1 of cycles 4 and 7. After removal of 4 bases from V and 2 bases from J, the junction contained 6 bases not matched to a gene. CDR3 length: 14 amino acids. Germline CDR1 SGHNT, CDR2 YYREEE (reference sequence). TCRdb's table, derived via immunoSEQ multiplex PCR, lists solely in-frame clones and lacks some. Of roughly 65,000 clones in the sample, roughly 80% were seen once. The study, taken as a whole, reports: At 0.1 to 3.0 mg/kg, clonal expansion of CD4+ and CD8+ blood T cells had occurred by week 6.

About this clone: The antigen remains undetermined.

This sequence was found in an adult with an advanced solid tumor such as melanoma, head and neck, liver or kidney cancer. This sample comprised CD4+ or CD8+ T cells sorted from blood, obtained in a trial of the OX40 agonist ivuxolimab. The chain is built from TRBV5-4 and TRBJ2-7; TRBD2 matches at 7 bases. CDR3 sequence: CASSKGLGAYEQYF. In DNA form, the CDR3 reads TGTGCCAGCAGCAAAGGACTAGGGGCCTACGAGCAGTACTTC.